The sequence of this T cell receptor beta chain was determined in a study of T cell clonality in common variable immunodeficiency. Study conclusions and caveats: CVID subjects showed higher TCRbeta clonality than healthy controls. CVID patient heterogeneity limited repertoire-clinical complication correlations. Reportedly, TCR beta sequences from common variable immunodeficiency showed fewer deletions and N-nucleotide insertions. Fewer TCRbeta clones were shared among CVID subjects than controls.

This clone was seen repeatedly, ten times or more. The antigen remains unidentified. The read terminates 3 residues ahead of where the CDR3 ends, so the germline J gene completes it. The same CDR3 also results from other DNA sequences found in this sample. V lost 5 bases and J lost 0; bases outside the gene matches: 13. This CDR3 comprises 18 residues. The germline gives CDR1 GTSNPN, CDR2 SVGIG (reference sequence). Sequencing was performed with immunoSEQ multiplex PCR; in TCRdb, only in-frame clones are kept and a portion is missing. There are more than 20,000 clones in the sample, none observed a single time. Patients had low serum IgG, IgA and/or IgM and specific antibody deficiency.

The TCR originated in a human donor with common variable immunodeficiency. The V gene is TRBV30, the J gene TRBJ2-4; TRBD1 matches at 10 bases. The sequenced sample was peripheral blood mononuclear cells. The covered CDR3 bases are TGTGCCTGGGGAAAGGACAGGGGGTTTCCCCTAGCCAAAAACATT. Encoded protein: CAWGKDRGFPLAKNI. The complete CDR3 reads CAWGKDRGFPLAKNIQYF.